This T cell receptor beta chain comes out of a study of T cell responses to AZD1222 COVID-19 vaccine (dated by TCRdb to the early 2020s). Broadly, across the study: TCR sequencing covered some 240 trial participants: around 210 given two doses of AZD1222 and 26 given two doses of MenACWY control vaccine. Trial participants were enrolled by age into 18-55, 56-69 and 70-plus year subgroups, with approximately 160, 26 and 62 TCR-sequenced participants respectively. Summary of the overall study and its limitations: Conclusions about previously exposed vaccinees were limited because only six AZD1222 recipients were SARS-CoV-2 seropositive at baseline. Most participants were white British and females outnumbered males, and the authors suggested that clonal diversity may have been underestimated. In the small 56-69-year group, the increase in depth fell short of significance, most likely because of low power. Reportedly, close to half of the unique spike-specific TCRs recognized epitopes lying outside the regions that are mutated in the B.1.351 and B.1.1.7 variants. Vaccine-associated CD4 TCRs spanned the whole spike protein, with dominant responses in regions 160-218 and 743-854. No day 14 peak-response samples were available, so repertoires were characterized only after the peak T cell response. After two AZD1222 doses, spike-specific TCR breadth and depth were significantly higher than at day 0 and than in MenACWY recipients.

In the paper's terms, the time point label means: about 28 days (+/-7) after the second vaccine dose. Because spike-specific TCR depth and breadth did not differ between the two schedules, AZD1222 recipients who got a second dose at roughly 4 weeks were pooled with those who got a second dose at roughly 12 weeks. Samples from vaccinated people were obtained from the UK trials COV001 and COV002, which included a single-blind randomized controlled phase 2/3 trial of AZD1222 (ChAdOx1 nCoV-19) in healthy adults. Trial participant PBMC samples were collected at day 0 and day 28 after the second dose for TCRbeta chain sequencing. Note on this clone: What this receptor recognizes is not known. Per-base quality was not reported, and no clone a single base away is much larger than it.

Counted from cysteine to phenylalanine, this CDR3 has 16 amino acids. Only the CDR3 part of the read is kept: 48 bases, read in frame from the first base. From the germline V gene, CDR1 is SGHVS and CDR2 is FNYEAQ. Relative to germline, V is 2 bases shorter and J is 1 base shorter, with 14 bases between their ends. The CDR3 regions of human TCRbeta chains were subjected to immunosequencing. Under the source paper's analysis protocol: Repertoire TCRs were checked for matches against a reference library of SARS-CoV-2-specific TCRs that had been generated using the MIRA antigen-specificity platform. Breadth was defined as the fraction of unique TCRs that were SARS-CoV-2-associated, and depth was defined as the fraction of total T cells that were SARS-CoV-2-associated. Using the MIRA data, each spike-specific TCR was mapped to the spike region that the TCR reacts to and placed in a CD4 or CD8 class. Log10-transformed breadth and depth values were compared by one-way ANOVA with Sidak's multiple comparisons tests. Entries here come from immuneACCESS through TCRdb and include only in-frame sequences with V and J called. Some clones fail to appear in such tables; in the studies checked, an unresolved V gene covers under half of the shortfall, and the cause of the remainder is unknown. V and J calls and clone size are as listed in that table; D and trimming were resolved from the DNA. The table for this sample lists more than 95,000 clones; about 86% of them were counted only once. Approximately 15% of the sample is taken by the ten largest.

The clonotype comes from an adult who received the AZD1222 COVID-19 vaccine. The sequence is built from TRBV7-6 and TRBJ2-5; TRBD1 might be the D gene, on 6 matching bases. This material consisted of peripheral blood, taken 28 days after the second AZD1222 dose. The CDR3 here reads CASSLRQGIGQETQYF. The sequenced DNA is TGTGCCAGCAGCTTACGCCAGGGGATAGGCCAAGAGACCCAGTACTTC.